This entry describes one T cell receptor (beta chain). In this sample, this clonotype turned up a few times. There is no known antigen for this receptor. Base qualities were left out, and no much larger clone turns up one base away. These data are taken from a study of blood T cells in healthy people across ages (dated by TCRdb to 2014 to 2015). With regard to the full study: Template switching captured roughly one uniquely barcoded TCR beta cDNA molecule per two T cells in model experiments. To avoid experimental bias, donors of different ages were spread randomly across the sequencing lanes. For two donors (one aged 18 to 30 and one aged 80 or older), the study analyzed two additional independent replicas of 1 million unique cDNA reads from the same blood draw. The donors were split into four age groups: young (average 16 years), middle-aged (about 40), aged (around 67) and long-lived (roughly 80). The study measured age-related changes in TCR beta repertoire diversity using deep sequencing normalized with unique cDNA molecular identifiers.

Donors were 39 systemically healthy Caucasian individuals from Russia aged roughly 6 to 95 years. Roughly 10 milliliters of peripheral blood were collected from each donor into EDTA-treated Vacutainer tubes. Ficoll-Paque density-gradient centrifugation was used to isolate PBMCs, with at least 6.5 million per sample. Total RNA was extracted from PBMCs with Trizol reagent, with at least 5.5 micrograms obtained per sample. For every donor, an aliquot of PBMCs went through flow cytometry to measure the percentages of naive CD45RAhigh/CD27high T cells. What the work shows at the level of the full study, not this receptor alone: As age increased, observed TCR beta diversity per million T cells dropped in a roughly linear way, and a significant reduction was already evident by age about 40. Estimates of total diversity based on one million sequenced T cells were considered lower bounds and underestimates. Observed TCR beta diversity correlated strongly with the percentage of naive T cells measured by flow cytometry. Compared with the aged group, the long-lived group had more naive CD4+ T cells, fewer expanded clones and increased TCR diversity, a pattern suggesting age selection. The CMV infection status of donors was not known, potentially confounding age-related changes in expanded clonotypes. Since profiling was done on bulk unsorted PBMCs, naive and antigen-experienced compartments could not be conclusively compared.

Preparation of the library involved 5' RACE. Reads for this sample came from an Illumina HiSeq 2500. A second PCR of roughly 7 to 11 cycles was performed with a sample-barcoded 5' primer and a J-beta primer mix. A template-switch 5' adaptor carrying 12 random nucleotides introduced a unique molecular identifier onto each TCR beta cDNA molecule. At least 2.5 million CDR3-containing paired-end reads were obtained from each sample. The Mint cDNA synthesis kit, primed by a TRBC-specific oligonucleotide, was used to synthesize first-strand cDNA from all RNA. Following uracil-DNA glycosylase treatment, all cDNA underwent a first 18-cycle PCR with the universal primers M1SS and BC2_uni_R. In the source study's methods: For normalization, 1 million high-quality reads were randomly selected from each sample, with every read carrying a distinct molecular identifier. Instead of being binned into consensus sequences, reads with shared molecular identifiers were discarded. MiTCR, set to a Q25 quality threshold and the strictest error-elimination algorithm, was used for CDR3 identification, clonotype clustering and error correction. A nonparametric unseen species model with Euler transformation was used to estimate lower-bound total TCR beta diversity. TCRdb applied fastp at Q25 and MiXCR to the public reads, then kept only in-frame beta chains. Each record represents a unique CDR3 protein, reported with the most common genes and DNA among its rows. TCRdb assigned the V and J calls; the authors' analysis was not used. The sample table holds around 1.7 million distinct CDR3 sequences, of which roughly 27% were seen once. The top ten clones comprise 6.5% to 8.5% of the sample.

Sequenced sample: blood. This receptor was taken from a woman aged 25 to 39 in good health.

The DNA sequence is as follows: TGCAGTACTAACCTCCGGGACGGGAACTACAATGAGCAGTTCTTC. This yields the protein CSTNLRDGNYNEQFF. The chain is made from TRBV20-1 and TRBJ2-1; the D gene could be either TRBD1 or TRBD2, each agreeing at 5 bases. The germline V gene (reference sequence) specifies DFQATT as CDR1 and SNEGSKA as CDR2. The CDR3 runs 15 amino acids, cysteine and phenylalanine included. Only CDR3 DNA remains: 45 bases, in frame from the first base. V sheds 8 bases and J sheds 3 bases, leaving 20 bases between their ends.